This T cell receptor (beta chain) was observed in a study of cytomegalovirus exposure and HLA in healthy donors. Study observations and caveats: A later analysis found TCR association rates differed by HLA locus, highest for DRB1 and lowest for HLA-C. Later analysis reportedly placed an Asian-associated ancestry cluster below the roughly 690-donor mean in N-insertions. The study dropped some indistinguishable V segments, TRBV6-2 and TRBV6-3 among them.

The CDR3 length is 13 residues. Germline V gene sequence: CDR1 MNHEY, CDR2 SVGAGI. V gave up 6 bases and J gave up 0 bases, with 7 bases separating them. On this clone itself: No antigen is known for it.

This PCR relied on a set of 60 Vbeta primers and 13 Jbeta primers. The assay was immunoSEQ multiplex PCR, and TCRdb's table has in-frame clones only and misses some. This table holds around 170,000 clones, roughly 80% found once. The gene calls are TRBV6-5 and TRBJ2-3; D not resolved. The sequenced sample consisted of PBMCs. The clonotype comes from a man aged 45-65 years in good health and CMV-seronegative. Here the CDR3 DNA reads TGTGCCAGCAGGGTAGCTAGCACAGATACGCAGTATTTT. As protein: CASRVASTDTQYF.